This TCR beta chain was sequenced in a study of cytomegalovirus exposure and HLA in healthy donors. PCR employed 60 Vbeta and 13 Jbeta primers. Generated by immunoSEQ multiplex PCR, the TCRdb table keeps only in-frame clones and is missing some. Among some 150,000 clones, about 79% were seen once, and the ten largest hold under 2%. This TCR was recovered from a female donor in good health and CMV-seropositive. Material: PBMCs.

CDR3 protein: CASSLGGAKVTEAFF. CDR3 sequence (DNA): TGTGCCAGCAGTTTAGGAGGGGCGAAAGTCACTGAAGCTTTCTTT. The chain is built from TRBV28 and TRBJ1-1; tentatively, D is TRBD1 (5 bases). The CDR3 length is 15 residues. Trimming took off 2 bases at V and 4 bases at J, with 14 bases between the two ends. The germline gives CDR1 MDHEN, CDR2 SYDVKM.